This TCR beta chain came from a study of blood T cell repertoires in COVID-19 (dated by TCRdb to 2018 to 2021). General notes on the study: Collaborator samples came from the United States, Italy and Spain and covered acute and convalescent phases of COVID-19. The prospective study material was composed of cDNA or gDNA derived from T cells, B-cell-depleted T cells, or PBMCs. The dataset comprised deeply sampled blood TCRbeta repertoires from subjects exposed to, actively infected with, or recovered from COVID-19. The repertoires were made available in a free public database intended to serve as a resource for research on the immune response to SARS-CoV-2. The samples were drawn from two sources: the first 160 participants of the ongoing ImmuneRACE study, and 1,000 to 1,500 subjects contributed by 6 global collaborators. Nearly every sample came with metadata listing a de-identified subject ID, COVID-19 status, age in years and sex. Where HLA class I and class II types were available, the types were taken from metadata supplied by the sample provider, not from assay-based typing.

One collaborating source in Seattle enrolled patients while the patients were actively infected and followed the patients over time throughout the course of disease. The collaborating institutions used their own protocols to collect whole blood in K2EDTA tubes. For TCRbeta analysis, collaborators shipped samples as frozen whole blood, isolated PBMCs, or DNA extracted from either of those sample types. Points the paper makes about the study in general: Clinical and demographic metadata were provided uncurated, with the amount varying by source and participant.

The germline V gene (reference sequence) sets CDR1 to LNHDA and CDR2 to SQIVND. Relative to germline, V is missing 2 bases and J is missing 4 bases, with 5 bases of the junction outside any gene match. Inclusive of the bounding cysteine and phenylalanine, the CDR3 is 15 residues long. The DNA shown is the 45-base CDR3, in frame from base 1. The immunoSEQ Assay, a bias-controlled multiplex PCR, was used to amplify TCRbeta CDR3 regions from genomic DNA. The study's processing was this. The number of nucleated cells in each sample was estimated from the amplification of reference gene primers within the assay. To quantify the absolute abundance of each unique TCRbeta CDR3 rearrangement, sequence reads were collapsed and filtered. For each sample, productive Simpson clonality was calculated as the square root of Simpson's diversity index across productive rearrangements. TCRdb's version of the immuneACCESS table is confined to in-frame rearrangements and falls short of the full clone set. An unresolved V gene accounts for under half of the shortfall where checked; the remainder is of unknown origin. The V and J calls and clone size are taken from that table; D and trimming were inferred from the DNA. The sample table records about 190,000 clones; 80% to 85% of these occur just once. The top ten hold roughly 10% of the sample.

Of note for this clone: Its target antigen remains unknown. Base qualities are not provided; no much larger clone lies one nucleotide away.

This TCR was sampled from a woman at least 80 years old with COVID-19, enrolled during active disease. The sequenced sample was peripheral blood. Recombination linked TRBV19 to TRBJ1-2; TRBD1 aligns with 9 central bases. This receptor has the CDR3 CASSILQGAAYGYTF. The nucleotide sequence reads as follows: TGTGCCAGTAGTATATTACAGGGGGCGGCCTATGGCTACACCTTC.